The 10 T cell receptor beta chains given below trace back to one sample, sequenced in a study of control samples from healthy donors and cancer patients. TCRdb's table, derived via immunoSEQ multiplex PCR, lists solely in-frame clones and lacks some. The profile shows 45,000 to 60,000 clones, about 80% of them singletons. The sequenced sample consisted of blood. The receptors here all came from a man aged 70-80 years in good health.

The chain combines TRBV5-4 with TRBJ2-1, with D perhaps TRBD2 (5 bases). CDR1 and CDR2 from the germline V gene are SGHNT and YYREEE (reference sequence). V was pared by 0 bases and J by 6 bases, with 7 bases between. CDR3 length equals 13 residues. This CDR3 reads CASSLGGINEQFF. CDR3 coding DNA: TGTGCCAGCAGCTTGGGAGGGATCAATGAGCAGTTCTTC.

The rearrangement uses TRBV7-6 and TRBJ1-3; D uncertain. Germline lookup yields CDR1 SGHVS and CDR2 FNYEAQ. The CDR3 totals 14 residues. The V end was cut by 8 bases, the J end by 0 bases, with 11 bases between. The CDR3 DNA is TGTGCCAGCGCCCAAGATGTCTCTGGAAACACCATATATTTT. Translated: CASAQDVSGNTIYF.

The chain links TRBV29-1 to TRBJ2-3; TRBD1 aligns across 7 bases. This CDR3 region has 15 residues. V dropped 6 bases and J dropped 1; count of bases not matched to a gene: 10. Germline V gene lookup returns CDR1 SQVTM and CDR2 ANQGSEA. The CDR3 sequence is CSVTGDRRGTDTQYF. Written as DNA, the CDR3 is TGCAGCGTCACAGGGGACAGAAGAGGCACAGATACGCAGTATTTT.

DNA for the CDR3: TGTGCCAGCAGCCCCTGGTCAGGGCAAGTGGATACGCAGTATTTT. Translating gives CASSPWSGQVDTQYF. The chain uses TRBV5-5 and TRBJ2-3; possible D gene TRBD1, 5 bases. Per germline, CDR1 SGHKS and CDR2 YYEKEE (reference sequence). This CDR3 is 15 amino acids long. Trimming removed 4 bases from V and 6 bases from J, with 18 bases in between.

A single count supports this clone. The chain employs TRBV14 and TRBJ2-3, with D tentatively TRBD1 or TRBD2 (5 bases each). Germline V gives CDR1 SGHDN, CDR2 FVKESK. CDR3 length equals 18 residues. Trimming shortened V by 1 base and J by 8 bases, and 25 bases separated the two germline ends. The CDR3 sequence is CASSQGGSRAGRVRTQYF. CDR3 in DNA: TGTGCCAGCAGCCAAGGAGGTAGTCGGGCAGGGCGGGTCCGTACGCAGTATTTT.

This chain uses TRBV19 with TRBJ2-1, with 7 positions matching TRBD2. The junction had 5 bases not matched to a gene; V was cut back by 2 bases and J by 7 bases. Germline V CDR1 and CDR2: LNHDA, SQIVND (reference sequence). The CDR3 totals 14 residues. CDR3 bases: TGTGCCAGTAGTATATTCCAGGGAGGGAATGAGCAGTTCTTC. Its protein product is CASSIFQGGNEQFF.

The gene calls are TRBV7-9 and TRBJ2-3, with a tentative D call TRBD2 (6 bases). V shed 5 bases and J shed 2 bases, with 11 bases lying between them. From germline, CDR1 is SEHNR and CDR2 FQNEAQ (reference sequence). The CDR3 totals 14 residues. The CDR3 DNA sequence: TGTGCCAGCAGCGGGACTTGGGACACAGATACGCAGTATTTT. Amino acid sequence: CASSGTWDTDTQYF.

V and J are TRBV29-1 and TRBJ2-5; the D gene is possibly TRBD2 (5 bases). Germline V gene data show CDR1 as SQVTM and CDR2 as ANQGSEA. Trimming took 7 bases from V and 3 from J, leaving 21 bases between them. There are 15 residues in the CDR3. Here the CDR3 reads CSASTARGVEETQYF. In DNA, the CDR3 is TGCAGCGCCTCTACCGCTCGGGGTGTTGAAGAGACCCAGTACTTC. Full variable domain (remainder filled in from reference TRBV29-1 and TRBJ2-5): SAVISQKPSRDICQRGTSLTIQCQVDSQVTMMFWYRQQPGQSLTLIATANQGSEATYESGFVIDKFPISRPNLTFSTLTVSNMSPEDSSIYLCSASTARGVEETQYFGPGTRLLVL.

About this clone: Given a much more abundant clone one base away, this may be a read error. This specimen includes other DNA sequences encoding the same CDR3. The chain couples TRBV18 to TRBJ1-5, with D unclear. Trimming left V 2 bases short and J 5 bases short, with 7 bases between. The V gene's germline CDR1 is KGHSH and CDR2 LQKENI. The CDR3 extends over 13 amino acids. CDR3 DNA: TGTGCCAGCTCACCAGGGAGGGATCAGCCCCAGCATTTT. Amino acids: CASSPGRDQPQHF.

This sequence joins TRBV7-8 and TRBJ2-5; the D gene is possibly TRBD1 (5 bases). The CDR3 has 14 amino acids. Germline V lookup: CDR1 SGHVS, CDR2 FQNEAQ. V lost 5 bases to trimming and J lost 4 bases, with 14 bases between them. CDR3 amino acids: CASSVDSWGETQYF. CDR3 coding DNA: TGTGCCAGCAGCGTCGACAGCTGGGGAGAGACCCAGTACTTC. Looking up the rest from reference TRBV7-8 and TRBJ2-5 gives the full variable domain: GAGVSQSPRYKVAKRGQDVALRCDPISGHVSLFWYQQALGQGPEFLTYFQNEAQLDKSGLPSDRFFAERPEGSVSTLKIQRTQQEDSAVYLCASSVDSWGETQYFGPGTRLLVL.